The rows below give T cell receptor beta chains drawn from one sample of a study of regulatory T cells in long-lasting Graves disease. TCRdb analysed the multiplex PCR reads with MiXCR anew, one entry per CDR3 protein. The data show under 800,000 distinct CDR3 sequences, roughly 15% seen once. The sample also formed part of further work on T cells in Graves' hyperthyroidism and ophthalmopathy.

The sequences come from peripheral blood mononuclear cells (PBMCs), collected at new diagnosis, from a patient treated with antithyroid drugs. Receptors originate from a woman aged 25 to 39 with Graves disease. Both conserved end residues are part of each CDR3. Each record gives: CDR3 protein, CDR3 DNA, clone size, J gene, D gene, V gene. D genes are given only for firm matches. Clone size is given for some rows only: seen once, a few or many times, or a class if the clone is expanded.

CASSQTSGGTYEQYF | TGCGCCAGCAGCCAAACTAGCGGGGGCACCTACGAGCAGTACTTC | - | TRBJ2-7 | TRBD2 | TRBV7-8
CSAPRGQETQYF | TGCAGTGCTCCCCGGGGGCAAGAGACCCAGTACTTC | many | TRBJ2-5 | - | TRBV20-1
CASSAISTDTQYF | TGCGCCAGCAGCGCTATAAGCACAGATACGCAGTATTTT | few | TRBJ2-3 | - | TRBV5-1
CATQAGELSTEAFF | TGTGCCACTCAAGCGGGGGAGCTGTCCACTGAAGCTTTCTTT | many | TRBJ1-1 | - | TRBV19
CATSRDWGMVRAYEQYF | TGTGCCACCAGCAGAGATTGGGGGATGGTGCGGGCATACGAGCAGTACTTC | - | TRBJ2-7 | - | TRBV15
CASSFSGLGNQPQHF | TGTGCCAGCAGCTTTAGCGGGTTGGGCAATCAGCCCCAGCATTTT | many | TRBJ1-5 | - | TRBV7-3
CASRGQSNQETQYF | TGTGCCAGCAGGGGACAGTCTAACCAAGAGACCCAGTACTTC | - | TRBJ2-5 | TRBD1 | TRBV2
CASSSPGTDYNEQFF | TGTGCCAGCAGTTCCCCCGGGACAGACTACAATGAGCAGTTCTTC | - | TRBJ2-1 | TRBD1 | TRBV12-3/TRBV12-4
CASSERQVYGYTF | TGTGCCAGCAGCGAGCGCCAGGTCTATGGCTACACCTTC | many | TRBJ1-2 | - | TRBV6-1
CASSFSGEKLFF | TGTGCCAGCAGCTTCAGTGGGGAAAAACTGTTTTTT | many | TRBJ1-4 | - | TRBV7-9
CASSFSTRGGNEQFF | TGCGCCAGCAGCTTTTCTACCCGGGGGGGCAATGAGCAGTTCTTC | many | TRBJ2-1 | TRBD2 | TRBV5-1
CASSSQGSLPGELFF | TGCGCCAGCAGCTCACAGGGTTCTCTCCCCGGGGAGCTGTTTTTT | - | TRBJ2-2 | - | TRBV5-1
CSARDIREPQETQYF | TGCAGTGCTAGAGATATCAGGGAGCCACAAGAGACCCAGTACTTC | - | TRBJ2-5 | - | TRBV20-1
CATSDRSGTDRDEQYF | TGTGCCACCAGTGATCGATCAGGAACGGACAGGGACGAGCAGTACTTC | - | TRBJ2-7 | TRBD1 | TRBV24-1
CASSFLNTIYF | TGTGCCAGCAGCTTTCTGAACACCATATATTTT | - | TRBJ1-3 | - | TRBV7-2
CASSFSGSSAGELFF | TGCGCCAGCAGTTTTAGCGGGAGTAGCGCCGGGGAGCTGTTTTTT | few | TRBJ2-2 | TRBD2 | TRBV5-1
CSAEPRDREPEQYF | TGCAGTGCCGAGCCCCGGGACAGGGAACCCGAGCAGTACTTC | many | TRBJ2-7 | TRBD1 | TRBV20-1
CASAARVNYEQYF | TGTGCCAGCGCCGCCCGGGTGAACTACGAGCAGTACTTC | - | TRBJ2-7 | - | TRBV7-2
CASSPAPGQGIYGYTF | TGTGCCAGCAGTCCCGCACCGGGACAGGGTATCTATGGCTACACCTTC | few | TRBJ1-2 | TRBD1 | TRBV28
CASSQAWQADQPQHF | TGCGCCAGCAGCCAAGCGTGGCAGGCGGATCAGCCCCAGCATTTT | few | TRBJ1-5 | - | TRBV4-1
CASSLGYYEAFF | TGTGCCAGCAGTTTAGGGTATTATGAAGCTTTCTTT | many | TRBJ1-1 | - | TRBV28
CSASPDSTGNTIYF | TGCAGTGCTAGCCCGGACAGTACTGGAAACACCATATATTTT | - | TRBJ1-3 | - | TRBV20-1
CASRAGREDYNEQFF | TGTGCCAGCAGGGCCGGGAGGGAAGACTACAATGAGCAGTTCTTC | - | TRBJ2-1 | TRBD2 | TRBV2
CAGMTGVGNTIYF | TGTGCCGGAATGACAGGGGTGGGAAACACCATATATTTT | - | TRBJ1-3 | TRBD1 | TRBV6-1
CATSDSEARQFYNEQFF | TGTGCCACCAGTGATTCCGAGGCCCGACAATTCTACAATGAGCAGTTCTTC | - | TRBJ2-1 | - | TRBV24-1
CASSSTGEGEKLFF | TGTGCCAGCAGTTCGACAGGGGAGGGCGAAAAACTGTTTTTT | many | TRBJ1-4 | TRBD1 | TRBV28
CASSGRNWQFF | TGTGCCAGCAGCGGGAGGAATTGGCAGTTCTTC | many | TRBJ2-1 | TRBD2 | TRBV28
CASSLLAVLGGYNEQFF | TGTGCCAGCAGCCTACTAGCGGTCCTAGGGGGTTACAATGAGCAGTTCTTC | - | TRBJ2-1 | TRBD2 | TRBV11-1
CASTHREVGTEAFF | TGTGCCAGTACACACAGGGAAGTTGGGACTGAAGCTTTCTTT | many | TRBJ1-1 | - | TRBV2
CASREDHTDTQYF | TGTGCCAGCAGGGAGGACCACACAGATACGCAGTATTTT | many | TRBJ2-3 | - | TRBV2
CASSPSPPAPEDTQYF | TGTGCCAGCAGTCCTTCTCCCCCTGCCCCGGAAGATACGCAGTATTTT | - | TRBJ2-3 | - | TRBV6-2/TRBV6-3
CAWSTRTWDRIYNEQFF | TGTGCCTGGAGTACCCGGACTTGGGACAGAATCTACAATGAGCAGTTCTTC | many | TRBJ2-1 | TRBD1 | TRBV30
CASSLGPGEDRITYNEQFF | TGCGCCAGCAGCTTGGGTCCCGGGGAGGATAGAATTACCTACAATGAGCAGTTCTTC | few | TRBJ2-1 | - | TRBV5-1
CASSSSTGGAGQPQHF | TGTGCCAGCAGTTCGAGCACAGGGGGCGCTGGACAGCCCCAGCATTTT | - | TRBJ1-5 | TRBD1 | TRBV28
CASSRIEAFF | TGTGCCAGCTCACGGATTGAAGCTTTCTTT | many | TRBJ1-1 | - | TRBV18
CASSQGPYTGNTIYF | TGTGCCAGCAGCCAAGGTCCCTATACTGGAAACACCATATATTTT | few | TRBJ1-3 | - | TRBV3-1
CASTRCSPIKTAAEKNTIYF | TGCGCCAGCACCCGATGCAGCCCGATAAAAACGGCGGCGGAAAAAAACACCATATATTTT | few | TRBJ1-3 | - | TRBV10-1
CASSLGDPASGSEQFF | TGTGCCAGCAGCTTAGGGGATCCCGCTAGCGGGAGTGAGCAGTTCTTC | many | TRBJ2-1 | TRBD2 | TRBV7-9
CATEELNTDTQYF | TGTGCCACGGAGGAACTAAACACAGATACGCAGTATTTT | many | TRBJ2-3 | - | TRBV27
CASSLRGQGARHYGYTF | TGTGCCAGCAGTCTACGAGGACAGGGGGCGCGTCACTATGGCTACACCTTC | many | TRBJ1-2 | TRBD1 | TRBV12-3/TRBV12-4
CASSLTGTDTQYF | TGTGCCAGCAGCTTAACGGGTACGGATACGCAGTATTTT | many | TRBJ2-3 | - | TRBV12-3/TRBV12-4
CASSPSRLYEQYF | TGTGCCAGCTCACCAAGTCGGCTGTACGAGCAGTACTTC | - | TRBJ2-7 | - | TRBV18
CASRPTGTGHFGYTF | TGTGCCAGCAGACCAACCGGGACGGGGCATTTTGGCTACACCTTC | - | TRBJ1-2 | - | TRBV28
CASSSQGVPEAFF | TGTGCCAGCAGCTCGCAAGGTGTACCTGAAGCTTTCTTT | many | TRBJ1-1 | - | TRBV11-2
CASSYGLGADTQYF | TGTGCCAGCAGTTACGGGCTGGGGGCAGATACGCAGTATTTT | few | TRBJ2-3 | - | TRBV6-2/TRBV6-3
CASSLAAGLRTDTQYF | TGCGCCAGCAGCTTGGCGGCGGGACTACGCACAGATACGCAGTATTTT | few | TRBJ2-3 | TRBD2 | TRBV5-1